One and the same sample provided the 11 T cell receptor beta chains below, sequenced in a study of cytomegalovirus exposure and HLA in healthy donors. Data came from immunoSEQ multiplex PCR; TCRdb stores just in-frame clones and leaves some out. The sample shows 130,000 or so clones, roughly 89% of them seen only once. The material sequenced was PBMCs. Source of these receptors: a woman younger than 35 in good health and CMV-seronegative.

This chain connects TRBV27 to TRBJ2-5; 10 nucleotides line up with TRBD1. The V and J ends lost 8 bases and 4 bases, in that order; junction bases with no gene match: 13. Germline CDR1 and CDR2: MNHEY and SMNVEV (reference sequence). This CDR3 has 16 residues. This CDR3 reads CASRSYPGQGPETQYF. The CDR3 region has the DNA TGTGCCAGCCGCTCTTACCCGGGACAGGGGCCAGAGACCCAGTACTTC.

The chain is built from TRBV4-1 and TRBJ1-2; D gene unclear. V gave up 0 bases and J gave up 0 bases, with 8 bases separating them. The V gene's germline CDR1 is MGHRA and CDR2 YSYEKL. This CDR3 is 15 amino acids long. CDR3 in DNA: TGCGCCAGCAGCCAAGAAGTGGGAGCTAACTATGGCTACACCTTC. Amino acids: CASSQEVGANYGYTF.

V is TRBV10-3 and J is TRBJ1-1, with 11 positions matching TRBD1. This CDR3 comprises 16 residues. Germline CDR1 and CDR2: ENHRY and SYGVKD. V lost 6 bases to trimming and J lost 5 bases; unmatched junction nucleotides: 11. The CDR3 coding sequence is TGTGCCATCAGGGCCCCCGGGACAGGGGGAGATACTGAAGCTTTCTTT. As protein: CAIRAPGTGGDTEAFF.

The chain uses TRBV9 and TRBJ2-1; D may be TRBD2 (6 bases). This CDR3 has 14 residues. V lost 0 bases to trimming and J lost 3 bases, with 7 bases between them. The V gene's germline CDR1 is SGDLS and CDR2 YYNGEE. As DNA, the CDR3 is TGTGCCAGCAGCGTAGCGGGGGTCTACAATGAGCAGTTCTTC. Amino acids: CASSVAGVYNEQFF.

There are many counts of this clone. The V and J genes are TRBV9 and TRBJ1-3, with TRBD1 identical over 9 bases. CDR1 is SGDLS, CDR2 YYNGEE, per germline. There are 13 residues in the CDR3. V lost 4 bases and J lost 11; bases outside the gene matches: 7. The CDR3 sequence: CASSPGQGWSIYF. DNA for the CDR3: TGTGCCAGCAGCCCGGGACAGGGTTGGTCCATATATTTT.

The gene calls are TRBV6-5 and TRBJ2-7, with 9 bases fitting TRBD2. The CDR3 is made up of 14 amino acids. CDR1 is MNHEY and CDR2 is SVGAGI in the germline V gene. With 7 bases clipped from V and 5 bases from J, the junction kept 9 bases outside the gene matches. CDR3 in DNA: TGTGCCAGCATCGCTCAGCGGGGGGTGGACGAGCAGTACTTC. Protein: CASIAQRGVDEQYF.

The chain combines TRBV4-2 with TRBJ1-4; 9 bases are shared with TRBD1. This CDR3 contains 15 residues. The V segment lost 2 bases and the J segment 6 bases; nucleotides outside the gene matches: 4. Germline lookup yields CDR1 LGHNA and CDR2 YNFKEQ. The CDR3 is CASSQPGQGYEKLFF. CDR3 coding DNA: TGTGCCAGCAGCCAACCGGGACAGGGATATGAAAAACTGTTTTTT.

The V gene is TRBV5-4, the J gene TRBJ2-5, with 8 bases fitting TRBD2. J was trimmed by 2 bases and V by 3 bases; bases with no gene match: 3. Germline V gives CDR1 SGHNT, CDR2 YYREEE (reference sequence). The CDR3 length is 14 residues. The CDR3: CASSSPGGQETQYF. DNA for the CDR3: TGTGCCAGCAGCTCCCCGGGGGGGCAAGAGACCCAGTACTTC.

The chain is built from TRBV13 and TRBJ1-3; D remains ambiguous. CDR1 and CDR2 from the germline V gene are PRHDT and FYEKMQ (reference sequence). This CDR3 is 11 amino acids long. V lost 3 bases to trimming and J lost 8 bases, with 5 bases between them. The chain's CDR3 is CASSFKYTIYF. Written as DNA, the CDR3 is TGTGCCAGCAGCTTCAAATACACCATATATTTT.

This clone has only one observation. This CDR3 is CASSDDRTRAEAFF. The CDR3 DNA sequence: TGTGCCAGCAGTGATGACAGGACAAGGGCCGAAGCTTTCTTT. The chain is built from TRBV2 and TRBJ1-1; weak D call: TRBD1 (6 bases). Germline loops: CDR1 SNHLY, CDR2 FYNNEI. Trimming removed 3 bases from V and 8 bases from J, with 16 bases in between. The CDR3 is 14 amino acids.

The chain uses TRBV4-1 and TRBJ1-2, with TRBD1 identical over 9 bases. Germline CDR1 and CDR2: MGHRA and YSYEKL. CDR3 size: 14 residues. The trim removed 6 bases at V and 7 bases at J, leaving 9 bases unmatched. The CDR3 coding sequence is TGCGCCAGCAGACAGGGGGCGGGTGTCCTTGGCTACACCTTC. Its translation: CASRQGAGVLGYTF.